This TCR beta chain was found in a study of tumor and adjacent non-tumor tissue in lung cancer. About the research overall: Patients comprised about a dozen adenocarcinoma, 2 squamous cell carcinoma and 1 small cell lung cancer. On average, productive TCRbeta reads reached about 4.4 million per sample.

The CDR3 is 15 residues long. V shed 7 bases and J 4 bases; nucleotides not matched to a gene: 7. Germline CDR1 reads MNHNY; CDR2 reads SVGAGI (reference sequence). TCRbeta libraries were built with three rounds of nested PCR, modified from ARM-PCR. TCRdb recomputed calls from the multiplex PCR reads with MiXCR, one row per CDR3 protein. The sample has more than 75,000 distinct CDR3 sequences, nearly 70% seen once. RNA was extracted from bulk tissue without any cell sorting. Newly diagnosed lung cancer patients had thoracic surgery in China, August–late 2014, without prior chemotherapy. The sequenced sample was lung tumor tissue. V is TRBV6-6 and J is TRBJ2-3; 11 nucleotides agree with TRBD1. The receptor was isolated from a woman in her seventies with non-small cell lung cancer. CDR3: CASNSGTGGADTQYF. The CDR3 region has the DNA TGTGCCAGCAACTCTGGGACAGGGGGTGCAGATACGCAGTATTTT.